In this sample, the clone carrying this TCR beta chain turned up a few times. Its antigen is not identified. Per germline, CDR1 SGHRS and CDR2 YFSETQ. This CDR3 is built from 15 residues. V gave up 4 bases and J gave up 2 bases; unmatched junction bases: 7. TCRdb re-called the 5' RACE reads through MiXCR, storing one row per CDR3 protein. The profile shows 450,000 or so distinct CDR3 sequences, more than 20% of them singletons. This sample is part of a study of identical twins. Study-wide findings and caveats: Fewer insertions marked abundant cord blood beta clonotypes; young adult naive trended weakly, memory not at all.

These data were also filed under a second study, of T cells expressing NK-cell markers. Per that paper: Over 5 donors had dominant NKG2C+ clonotypes that comprised roughly 1.0-8% of their CD8+ T cells.

The chain employs TRBV5-1 and TRBJ2-3, with TRBD1 matching over 7 bases. Sequences were obtained from CD4+ T cells sorted from blood. This TCR was sampled from a woman in her late teens or twenties in good health. The CDR3: CASSPDRPNTDTQYF. In DNA form, the CDR3 reads TGCGCCAGCAGCCCGGACAGGCCAAACACAGATACGCAGTATTTT.